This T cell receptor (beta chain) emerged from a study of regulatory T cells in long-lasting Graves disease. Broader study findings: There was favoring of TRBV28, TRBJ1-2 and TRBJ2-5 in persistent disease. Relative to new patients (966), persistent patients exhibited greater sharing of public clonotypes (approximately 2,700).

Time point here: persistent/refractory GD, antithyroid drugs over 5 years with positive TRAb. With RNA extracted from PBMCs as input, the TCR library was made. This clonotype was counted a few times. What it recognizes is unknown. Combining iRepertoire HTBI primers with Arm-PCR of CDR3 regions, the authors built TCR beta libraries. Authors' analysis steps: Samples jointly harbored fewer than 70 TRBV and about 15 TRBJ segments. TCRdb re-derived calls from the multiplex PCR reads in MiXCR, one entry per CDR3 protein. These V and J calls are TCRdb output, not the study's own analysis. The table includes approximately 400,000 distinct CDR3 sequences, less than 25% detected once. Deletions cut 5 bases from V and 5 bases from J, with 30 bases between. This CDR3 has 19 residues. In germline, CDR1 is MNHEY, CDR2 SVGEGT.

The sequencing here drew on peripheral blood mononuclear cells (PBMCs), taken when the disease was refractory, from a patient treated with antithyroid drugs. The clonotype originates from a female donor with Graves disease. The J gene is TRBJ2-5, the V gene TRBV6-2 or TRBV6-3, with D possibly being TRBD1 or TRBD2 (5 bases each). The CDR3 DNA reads TGTGCCAGCAGTCTCCGGGACCCCGTCTCTTTTAAGATGGGGGAGACCCAGTACTTC. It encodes CASSLRDPVSFKMGETQYF.